At least ten counts were recorded for the clone carrying this T cell receptor (beta chain). Specified time point: sample taken at primary tumor resection. This record comes from a study of spatial heterogeneity in lung cancer. The V gene's germline CDR1 is LNHDA and CDR2 SQIVND (reference sequence). The CDR3 extends over 13 amino acids. Trimming stripped 10 bases from V and 2 bases from J, with 11 bases between. Each CDR3 protein is one row after TCRdb ran MiXCR on the 5' RACE reads. The sample contains over 7,000 distinct CDR3 sequences, 9.7% of which appear only once. The source material was normal lung tissue next to the tumor, sampled at surgery. This TCR derives from a male donor with early-stage non-small cell lung cancer. The chain is built from TRBV19 and TRBJ2-2, with D possibly matching TRBD1 (6 bases). CDR3 protein: CATADSNTGELFF. As DNA, the CDR3 is TGTGCCACCGCGGACAGTAACACCGGGGAGCTGTTTTTT.